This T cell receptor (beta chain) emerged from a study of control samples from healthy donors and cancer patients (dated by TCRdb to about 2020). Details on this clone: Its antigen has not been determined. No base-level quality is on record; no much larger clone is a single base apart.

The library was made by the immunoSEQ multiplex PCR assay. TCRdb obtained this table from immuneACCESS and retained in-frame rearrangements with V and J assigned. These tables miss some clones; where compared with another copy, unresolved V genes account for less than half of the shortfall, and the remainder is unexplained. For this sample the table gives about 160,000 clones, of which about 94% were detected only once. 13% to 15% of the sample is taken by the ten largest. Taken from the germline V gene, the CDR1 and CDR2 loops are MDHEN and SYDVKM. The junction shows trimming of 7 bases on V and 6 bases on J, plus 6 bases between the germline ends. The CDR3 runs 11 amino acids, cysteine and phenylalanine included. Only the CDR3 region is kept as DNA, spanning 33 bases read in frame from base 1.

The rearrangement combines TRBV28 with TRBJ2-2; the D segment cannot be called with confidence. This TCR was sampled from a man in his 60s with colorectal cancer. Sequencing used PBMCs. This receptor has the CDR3 CASNQAGELFF. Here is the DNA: TGTGCCAGCAACCAGGCCGGGGAGCTGTTTTTT.